This entry is about one TCR beta chain. The data stem from a study of CD8 T cells in Susac syndrome. Random hexamers served to reverse transcribe roughly 0.45 to 1 ug RNA. TCRdb reprocessed the immunoSEQ multiplex PCR reads with MiXCR, giving one entry per CDR3 protein. In the table there are about 180,000 distinct CDR3 sequences, roughly 95% of which are singletons. CDR3 length: 15 amino acids. Germline lookup yields CDR1 SNHLY and CDR2 FYNNEI. V was shortened by 0 bases and J by 6 bases, with 12 bases between the two germline ends. This chain uses TRBV2 with TRBJ2-1, with D perhaps assigned TRBD1 or TRBD2 (5 bases each). The receptor's source is a human donor with multiple sclerosis. Sequences were obtained from CD8+ T cells from PBMCs. This CDR3 is CASSEAWGSGNEQFF. The CDR3 nucleotides are TGTGCCAGCAGTGAAGCTTGGGGGAGTGGCAATGAGCAGTTCTTC. Using reference TRBV2 and TRBJ2-1 for the parts outside the CDR3, the full variable domain is EPEVTQTPSHQVTQMGQEVILRCVPISNHLYFYWYRQILGQKVEFLVSFYNNEISEKSEIFDDQFSVERPDGSNFTLKIRSTKLEDSAMYFCASSEAWGSGNEQFFGPGTRLTVL.